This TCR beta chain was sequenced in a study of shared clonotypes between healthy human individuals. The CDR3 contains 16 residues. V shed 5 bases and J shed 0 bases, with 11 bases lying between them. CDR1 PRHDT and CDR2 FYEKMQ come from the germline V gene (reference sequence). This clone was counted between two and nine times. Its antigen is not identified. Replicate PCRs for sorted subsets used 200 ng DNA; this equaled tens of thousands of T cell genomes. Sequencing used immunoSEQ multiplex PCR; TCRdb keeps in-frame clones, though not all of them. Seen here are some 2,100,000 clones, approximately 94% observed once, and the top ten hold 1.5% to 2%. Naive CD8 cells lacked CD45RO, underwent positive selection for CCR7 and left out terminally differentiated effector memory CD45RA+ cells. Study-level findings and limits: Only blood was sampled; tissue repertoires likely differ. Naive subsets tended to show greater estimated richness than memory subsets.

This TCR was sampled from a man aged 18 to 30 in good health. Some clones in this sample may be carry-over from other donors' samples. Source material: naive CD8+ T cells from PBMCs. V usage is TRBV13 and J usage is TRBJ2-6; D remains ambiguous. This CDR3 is CASSALSFSGANVLTF. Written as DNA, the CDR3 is TGTGCCAGCAGCGCCCTCTCGTTCTCTGGGGCCAACGTCCTGACTTTC.